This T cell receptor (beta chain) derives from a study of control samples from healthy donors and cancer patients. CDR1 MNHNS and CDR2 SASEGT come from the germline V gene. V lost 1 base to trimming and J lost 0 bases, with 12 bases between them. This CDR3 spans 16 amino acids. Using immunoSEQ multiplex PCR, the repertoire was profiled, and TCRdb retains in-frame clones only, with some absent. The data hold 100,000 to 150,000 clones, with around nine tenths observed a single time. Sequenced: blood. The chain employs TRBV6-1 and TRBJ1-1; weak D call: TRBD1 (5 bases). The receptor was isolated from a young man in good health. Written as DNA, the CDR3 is TGTGCCAGCAGTGAAGTCGGGGGGACGGTGAACACTGAAGCTTTCTTT. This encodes CASSEVGGTVNTEAFF.